Following are 18 T cell receptor beta chains from one sample sequenced in a study of T cells in tumors after PD-1 blockade. The repertoire was sequenced with immunoSEQ multiplex PCR; TCRdb's copy has only in-frame clones and lacks some. The table lists tens of thousands of clones, roughly 70% of them singletons, with approximately 4.5% in the top ten. Sequencing used PBMCs, obtained after anti-PD-1 treatment. These receptors were taken from a human donor with basal cell carcinoma.

This clone was counted a few times. This chain links TRBV13 with TRBJ2-7; D is possibly TRBD1 (6 bases). Trimming shortened V by 4 bases and J by 4 bases, and 20 bases separated the two germline ends. This CDR3 comprises 16 residues. Germline CDR1 and CDR2: PRHDT and FYEKMQ (reference sequence). DNA of the CDR3: TGTGCCAGCAGCTCGGGACAAAAGCCTTCCCTATACGAGCAGTACTTC. Its protein is CASSSGQKPSLYEQYF.

The rearrangement joins TRBV10-3 to TRBJ2-2; 11 bases are a match to TRBD2. Germline values: CDR1 ENHRY, CDR2 SYGVKD. V lost 4 bases, J lost 0 bases, and 1 base stayed unmatched. The CDR3 spans 16 residues. The CDR3 region is CAISGGLAANTGELFF. The DNA of the CDR3 is TGTGCCATCAGTGGGGGACTAGCGGCGAACACCGGGGAGCTGTTTTTT.

The chain has TRBV7-2 and TRBJ2-7; D gene ambiguous. V lost 2 bases, J lost 2 bases, and 13 bases lay in between. In germline, CDR1 is SGHTA, CDR2 FQGNSA. The length of the CDR3 is 15 residues. CDR3 amino acids: CASSLSPGAPYEQYF. CDR3 sequence (DNA): TGTGCCAGCAGCTTATCACCAGGAGCGCCCTACGAGCAGTACTTC.

Only a few counts were recorded for this clone. This rearrangement joins TRBV6-5 to TRBJ1-1; tentative D call: TRBD1 (5 bases). V gave up 7 bases and J gave up 9 bases, with 24 bases separating them. This CDR3 is 15 amino acids long. Germline V gene lookup returns CDR1 MNHEY and CDR2 SVGAGI. DNA for the CDR3: TGTGCCAGCAAGCCCCCCCGGGGGGACTTAACCCAAGCTTTCTTT. Translated: CASKPPRGDLTQAFF.

This clone occurred once. J is TRBJ2-1 and V is TRBV24-1; D is undetermined. This CDR3 spans 14 amino acids. Germline V gene lookup returns CDR1 KGHDR and CDR2 SFDVKD. V lost 2 bases and J lost 9, with 13 bases in between. Here the CDR3 reads CATSDSRTVSEQFF. CDR3 DNA sequence: TGTGCCACCAGTGATTCACGTACGGTTTCTGAGCAGTTCTTC.

CDR3 nucleotides: TGTGCCATCAGTGCGCGGTCGGGGTTAGAGTTAACCGGGGAGCTGTTTTTT. It encodes CAISARSGLELTGELFF. The genes are TRBV10-3 and TRBJ2-2; D is possibly TRBD2 (5 bases). V was shortened by 4 bases and J by 5 bases, with 20 bases between the two germline ends. The CDR3 contains 17 residues. CDR1 and CDR2 from the germline V gene are ENHRY and SYGVKD.

The table lists this clone with a count of one. The V and J genes are TRBV15 and TRBJ2-2, with TRBD1 matching over 8 bases. Germline V gene data show CDR1 as LNHNV and CDR2 as YYDKDF (reference sequence). V was clipped by 8 bases and J by 6 bases; unmatched bases: 14. This CDR3 spans 16 amino acids. This chain's CDR3 is CATRSGGQGSAGELFF. CDR3 nucleotides: TGTGCCACCCGCTCTGGTGGACAGGGTTCGGCCGGGGAGCTGTTTTTT.

V gene TRBV2 combines with J gene TRBJ1-3, with D maybe TRBD1 (5 bases). The CDR3 extends over 15 amino acids. CDR1 is SNHLY and CDR2 is FYNNEI in the germline V gene. The CDR3 spells CGLQPGQLSGNTIYF. For the CDR3, the DNA is TGTGGACTACAGCCCGGACAACTCTCTGGAAACACCATATATTTT.

This chain connects TRBV18 to TRBJ1-4; D is possibly TRBD1 (5 bases). This CDR3 region has 15 residues. The germline V and J ends were trimmed by 3 bases and 8 bases, with 16 bases remaining between them. From germline, CDR1 is KGHSH and CDR2 LQKENI. CDR3 sequence reads: CASSPSTENLEKLFF. The CDR3 DNA reads as TGTGCCAGCTCACCTTCGACAGAGAACCTCGAAAAACTGTTTTTT.

Remarks on this clone: Because the CDR3 is missing its conserved closing phenylalanine or tryptophan, this is likely a read error. Because the CDR3's place on the DNA is in doubt, the DNA is left out and the CDR3 is given as listed by TCRdb. The chain employs TRBV3-1 (or the pseudogene TRBV3-2) and TRBJ1-1; the table assigns TRBD1, which was not confirmed against the DNA. Germline V gene sequence: CDR1 LGHDT, CDR2 YNNKEL (reference sequence). With termini counted, the CDR3 has 12 amino acids. CDR3 loop: CASSPGTGGYVL.

The V and J genes are TRBV30 and TRBJ1-5; D gene unclear. V lost 1 base, J lost 0 bases, and 10 bases lay in between. CDR1 is GTSNPN and CDR2 is SVGIG in the germline V gene (reference sequence). The CDR3 consists of 15 residues. CDR3 in amino acids: CAWSDGLTSNQPQHF. In DNA form, the CDR3 reads TGTGCCTGGAGTGATGGCTTAACTAGCAATCAGCCCCAGCATTTT.

This clone occurred a few times. The V gene is TRBV10-3, the J gene TRBJ2-3; TRBD1 matches 7 bases. The CDR3 has 19 amino acids. Germline CDR1 ENHRY, CDR2 SYGVKD. J gave up 1 base and V 3 bases, and 16 bases lay outside the gene matches. CDR3 region: CAISDPPVLPGQGTDTQYF. The CDR3 region has the DNA TGTGCCATCAGTGACCCCCCCGTTTTGCCCGGACAGGGCACAGATACGCAGTATTTT.

The V and J genes are TRBV5-1 and TRBJ2-3; TRBD2 agrees at 13 bases. The CDR3 sequence is 18 residues long. The V gene end was trimmed by 4 bases and the J gene end by 3 bases; junction bases not matched to a gene: 11. The V gene's germline CDR1 is SGHRS and CDR2 YFSETQ. CDR3 sequence (DNA): TGCGCCAGCAGCATACGACTAGCGGGGGGCCTAACGACAGATACGCAGTATTTT. This sequence encodes CASSIRLAGGLTTDTQYF.

J is TRBJ2-3 and V is TRBV10-1; 12 bases map to TRBD1. Germline lookup yields CDR1 WNHNN and CDR2 SYGVQD (reference sequence). Trimming removed 6 bases from V and 7 bases from J; junction bases left unmatched: 8. The CDR3 consists of 15 residues. The CDR3 reads CASRGTGTGGYTQYF. In DNA form, the CDR3 reads TGCGCCAGCAGAGGCACCGGGACAGGGGGCTATACGCAGTATTTT.

This clone was counted only a few times. This rearrangement joins TRBV18 to TRBJ2-7; D uncertain. Looked up from germline, CDR1 is KGHSH and CDR2 is LQKENI. The CDR3 is 15 amino acids. Between the trimmed V and J ends, which lost 3 bases and 3 bases, there was a span of 15 bases. The CDR3: CASSPDTLDIYEQYF. The DNA for the CDR3 is TGTGCCAGCTCACCCGACACACTCGACATCTACGAGCAGTACTTC.

The chain combines TRBV7-8 with TRBJ1-5; no reliable D call. Germline CDR1 is SGHVS and CDR2 is FQNEAQ. V lost 3 bases and J lost 6, with 12 bases in between. The CDR3 length is 14 residues. CDR3: CASSLAGPPQPQHF. CDR3 nucleotides: TGTGCCAGCAGCTTGGCAGGCCCCCCTCAGCCCCAGCATTTT.

The V call is TRBV5-1, the J call TRBJ2-2, with TRBD2 as a possible D gene (7 bases). Germline V gene lookup returns CDR1 SGHRS and CDR2 YFSETQ. This CDR3 has 14 residues. V was trimmed by 5 bases and J by 7 bases, leaving 15 bases between them. This CDR3 reads CASRDRGAGGELFF. The CDR3 region has the DNA TGCGCCAGCAGGGATCGGGGGGCCGGCGGGGAGCTGTTTTTT.

In this sample, this clone turned up a few times. V gene TRBV3-1 (or the pseudogene TRBV3-2) combines with J gene TRBJ2-3; D may be TRBD2 (6 bases). The V and J ends lost 0 bases and 9 bases respectively, with 10 bases between them. The germline CDR1 and CDR2 sequences are LGHDT and YNNKEL (reference sequence). The CDR3 contains 13 residues. The CDR3 region has the DNA TGTGCCAGCAGCCAAGATCTGGCGGGGACGCAGTATTTT. Encoded protein: CASSQDLAGTQYF.